This T cell receptor (beta chain) comes out of a study of shared clonotypes between healthy human individuals. Regarding the study as a whole: About 4.5% of naive CD4 clonotypes were common to a handful of donors.

Looked up from germline, CDR1 is SQVTM and CDR2 is ANQGSEA. The J segment lost 7 bases and the V segment lost 4 bases, leaving 8 bases of the junction unmatched. The CDR3 covers 14 residues. Positively selected for CCR7, the CD45RO-negative cells used as naive CD8 cells excluded terminally differentiated effector memory CD45RA+ cells. Repertoires were generated with immunoSEQ multiplex PCR, while TCRdb's copy carries only in-frame clones and drops some. The sample contains hundreds of thousands of clones, 96% of which appear only once. About this clone itself: The antigen is not known.

The sample taken for sequencing was naive CD8+ T cells sorted from blood. The TCR comes from a woman in her thirties in good health. The rearrangement links TRBV29-1 to TRBJ2-2; 8 bases line up with TRBD1. As DNA, the CDR3 is TGCAGCGTTGGACAGGGGTGGGAGTACGGGGAGCTGTTTTTT. Translation gives CSVGQGWEYGELFF.